The sample holds one count of the clone carrying this T cell receptor (beta chain). Other DNA variants within this sample encode the same CDR3. This CDR3 spans 13 amino acids. The germline CDR1 and CDR2 sequences are LNHDA and SQIVND (reference sequence). V was trimmed by 1 base and J by 0 bases, leaving 3 bases between them. These data originate in a study of blood T cell repertoires in COVID-19. Study-level background: There were acute and convalescent COVID-19 samples, and they came from the United States, Italy and Spain. Nucleic acid was either cDNA or gDNA, and it came from T cells, B-cell-depleted T cells, or PBMCs.

Authors' data handling: Reference gene primer amplification yielded estimated nucleated cell counts. Sequencing used immunoSEQ multiplex PCR; TCRdb keeps in-frame clones, though not all of them. V and J calls and clone size are given by that table; D and trimming were obtained from the DNA. This table holds fewer than 350,000 clones, more than 75% found once. This TCR was sampled from a middle-aged man with active or convalescent COVID-19. The chain couples TRBV19 to TRBJ1-1; D not certain. Material for sequencing was peripheral blood. The CDR3 protein is CASSIAVNTEAFF. As DNA, the CDR3 is TGTGCCAGTAGTATAGCGGTGAACACTGAAGCTTTCTTT.